The 26 T cell receptor beta chains reported below all come from one sample, sequenced in a study of metastatic and nonmetastatic thyroid tumors. TCRdb re-processed the PCR reads through MiXCR. The data contain approximately 90,000 clones, roughly 13% of them singletons. Ahead of thyroid surgery, no patient had received treatment of any kind. The specimen sequenced was blood. Source of these receptors: a female donor with papillary thyroid cancer or a benign thyroid nodule (not recorded which). Some clones in this sample may be carry-over from other donors' samples.

In its sample, this clone was seen many times. This chain connects TRBV6-2 or TRBV6-3 to TRBJ2-7, with 9 bases fitting TRBD2. J lost 2 bases, V lost 5 bases, and 4 bases had no gene match. Germline V gives CDR1 MNHEY, CDR2 SVGEGT. CDR3 length: 14 amino acids. CDR3 protein: CASSPGTSTYEQYF. CDR3 coding DNA: TGTGCCAGCAGTCCCGGGACTAGCACCTACGAGCAGTACTTC.

This clone was observed a few times. This chain joins TRBV6-1 and TRBJ2-1, with a tentative D call TRBD1 (6 bases). V was cut by 4 bases and J by 7 bases, with 20 bases left in between. The length of the CDR3 is 16 residues. Germline CDR1 MNHNS, CDR2 SASEGT. The DNA for the CDR3 is TGTGCCAGCAGTGTTGAGGTATGGCCTACAGGGAATGAGCAGTTCTTC. Encoded protein: CASSVEVWPTGNEQFF.

The J gene is TRBJ2-7, the V gene TRBV30; maybe TRBD1 (6 bases). Trimming pared 5 bases from V and 3 bases from J, leaving 20 bases between. Looked up from germline, CDR1 is GTSNPN and CDR2 is SVGIG (reference sequence). The CDR3 loop spans 15 amino acids. CDR3 sequence (DNA): TGTGCCTGGGTGCCCCTAGGTACAGGGATCTACGAGCAGTACTTC. Translated, it gives CAWVPLGTGIYEQYF. Drawing the rest from reference TRBV30 and TRBJ2-7, the complete variable domain is SQTIHQWPATLVQPVGSPLSLECTVEGTSNPNLYWYRQAAGRGLQLLFYSVGIGQISSEVPQNLSASRPQDRQFILSSKKLLLSDSGFYLCAWVPLGTGIYEQYFGPGTRLTVT.

This clone has at least ten counts. This rearrangement joins TRBV19 to TRBJ2-1; D might be TRBD1 (7 bases). The V gene lost 8 bases and the J gene lost 8 bases, with 19 bases spanning the gap. This CDR3 region has 14 residues. Germline V lookup: CDR1 LNHDA, CDR2 SQIVND (reference sequence). This chain's CDR3 is CASQPGGKWDEQFF. In nucleotides, the CDR3 is TGTGCCAGTCAACCAGGGGGGAAATGGGATGAGCAGTTCTTC.

This clone was detected a few times. The chain carries TRBV28 and TRBJ2-7, with D perhaps assigned TRBD1 or TRBD2 (5 bases each). Germline V gene data show CDR1 as MDHEN and CDR2 as SYDVKM. V lost 6 bases to trimming and J lost 4 bases, with 16 bases between them. The CDR3 length is 14 residues. CDR3 bases: TGTGCCAGCAGCGAGAGGGGTGGTAGTTACGAGCAGTACTTC. This codes for CASSERGGSYEQYF.

Many counts were recorded for this clone. CDR3 protein: CASSYSSGSGSSYNSPLHF. The DNA for the CDR3 is TGTGCCAGCAGTTACTCGTCTGGATCGGGGAGCTCCTATAATTCACCCCTCCACTTT. This chain connects TRBV6-2 or TRBV6-3 to TRBJ1-6; D is undetermined. V shed 0 bases and J shed 0 bases, with 15 bases lying between them. The CDR3 loop spans 19 amino acids. CDR1 is MNHEY, CDR2 SVGEGT, per germline.

This clone was seen at least ten times. V usage is TRBV10-2 and J usage is TRBJ1-5; perhaps TRBD1 as D (5 bases). V was trimmed by 2 bases and J by 4 bases, leaving 15 bases between them. The CDR3 spans 16 residues. Germline V CDR1 and CDR2: WSHSY, SAAADI. Here the CDR3 DNA reads TGCGCCAGCAGTGAGGTCTCGTCCCAGGGAAATCAGCCCCAGCATTTT. Protein: CASSEVSSQGNQPQHF.

This clone appeared many times. The rearrangement links TRBV7-9 to TRBJ2-5; possibly TRBD1 for D (6 bases). The germline CDR1 and CDR2 sequences are SEHNR and FQNEAQ (reference sequence). Deletions cut 3 bases from V and 4 bases from J, with 15 bases between. The CDR3 is 15 residues long. CDR3 protein: CASSFPRSRGETQYF. The CDR3 DNA is TGTGCCAGCAGCTTTCCGCGGAGCAGGGGAGAGACCCAGTACTTC.

In its sample, this clone was seen many times. This chain uses TRBV4-1 with TRBJ1-1, with unresolved D. This CDR3 is built from 14 residues. V was clipped by 3 bases and J by 6 bases, with 14 bases between them. The germline gives CDR1 MGHRA, CDR2 YSYEKL. CDR3 sequence (DNA): TGCGCCAGCAGCCACCCCGGAGGGCAGTCTGAAGCTTTCTTT. As protein: CASSHPGGQSEAFF.

There are many counts of this clone. This rearrangement joins TRBV9 to TRBJ2-2; 12 bases match TRBD2. This CDR3 region has 20 residues. V trimming: 3 bases; J trimming: 1 base; junction bases outside the gene matches: 13. The V gene's germline CDR1 is SGDLS and CDR2 YYNGEE. The CDR3 is CASSDSLASGRAVNTGELFF. The CDR3 DNA follows: TGTGCCAGCAGCGATTCCCTCGCTAGCGGGAGGGCCGTGAACACCGGGGAGCTGTTTTTT. Full variable domain (missing parts from reference TRBV9 and TRBJ2-2): DSGVTQTPKHLITATGQRVTLRCSPRSGDLSVYWYQQSLDQGLQFLIQYYNGEERAKGNILERFSAQQFPDLHSELNLSSLELGDSALYFCASSDSLASGRAVNTGELFFGEGSRLTVL.

The V and J genes are TRBV6-5 and TRBJ2-1, with D possibly TRBD2 on 6 matching bases. The CDR3 is made up of 16 amino acids. Germline CDR1 and CDR2: MNHEY and SVGAGI. V gave up 0 bases and J gave up 4 bases, with 13 bases separating them. The DNA for the CDR3 is TGTGCCAGCAGTTACTCTGGAGCGGAGGGGTACAATGAGCAGTTCTTC. Residues: CASSYSGAEGYNEQFF.

This clone was detected many times. In DNA, the CDR3 is TGTGCCAGCAGTTCTCTACCGGGGTCCTACAATGAGCAGTTCTTC. Its translation: CASSSLPGSYNEQFF. This rearrangement joins TRBV27 to TRBJ2-1; tentative D call: TRBD2 (5 bases). This CDR3 is 15 amino acids long. The V end was cut by 4 bases, the J end by 1 base, with 11 bases between. Germline-derived CDR1 and CDR2 are MNHEY and SMNVEV (reference sequence).

This clone was detected many times. CDR3 DNA: TGTGCCAGCAGCTCCAAATTGACCCCAGGGCAGTTCTTC. This sequence encodes CASSSKLTPGQFF. The chain couples TRBV12-3 or TRBV12-4 to TRBJ2-1; no clear D gene. The CDR3 length is 13 residues. V gave up 6 bases and J gave up 12 bases, with 18 bases separating them.

This clone has at least ten counts. A read error may account for a junction end that differs from germline. The sample has other DNA sequences that encode this CDR3 too. V usage is TRBV5-1 and J usage is TRBJ1-1; D is possibly TRBD1 (5 bases). CDR1 and CDR2 from the germline V gene are SGHRS and YFSETQ. This CDR3 is built from 16 residues. The CDR3 bases are TGCGCTAGCAGCTTGGGGTTGGAGGGGATGAACACTGAAGCTTTCTTT. It encodes CASSLGLEGMNTEAFF.

This clone was detected many times. The rearrangement links TRBV11-2 to TRBJ2-2; a weak D match, TRBD2 (7 bases). Germline CDR1 reads SGHAT; CDR2 reads FQNNGV. CDR3 length equals 16 residues. V was trimmed by 1 base and J by 2 bases, leaving 11 bases between them. The CDR3: CASSLGRGANTGELFF. The CDR3 DNA follows: TGTGCCAGCAGCTTAGGTCGGGGGGCAAACACCGGGGAGCTGTTTTTT.

This clone was counted a few times. V and J are TRBV6-1 and TRBJ1-5; TRBD1 matches at 7 bases. The CDR3 sequence is 14 residues long. Germline-derived CDR1 and CDR2 are MNHNS and SASEGT. The ends lost 4 bases at V and 5 bases at J; junction bases unmatched: 5. The chain's CDR3 is CASSGQGRDQPQHF. As DNA, the CDR3 is TGTGCCAGCAGTGGACAGGGTAGGGATCAGCCCCAGCATTTT.

In its sample, this clone was seen many times. The chain carries TRBV10-3 and TRBJ2-5; no definite D call. The CDR3 sequence is 13 residues long. Germline loops: CDR1 ENHRY, CDR2 SYGVKD. V was clipped by 4 bases and J by 1 base, with 7 bases between them. The CDR3 spells CAISVDGQETQYF. The CDR3 region has the DNA TGTGCCATCAGTGTGGACGGCCAAGAGACCCAGTACTTC.

Regarding this clone: A much larger clonotype is one base distant, so this may be a read error. J is TRBJ2-2 and V is TRBV2; the D is unclear. V was pared by 6 bases and J by 7 bases, with 15 bases between. Looked up from germline, CDR1 is SNHLY and CDR2 is FYNNEI. The CDR3 is 14 amino acids. CDR3 residues: CASRPVTVGGELFF. CDR3 nucleotide sequence: TGTGCCAGCAGACCCGTTACGGTTGGCGGGGAGCTGTTTTTT.

This clone was seen repeatedly, ten times or more. This sequence joins TRBV5-1 and TRBJ2-3, with TRBD1 matching 10 bases. CDR3 size: 14 residues. The germline CDR1 and CDR2 sequences are SGHRS and YFSETQ. Germline trimming cut 4 bases from V and 6 bases from J; bases unmatched to any gene: 5. CDR3 loop: CASSRDRGGDTQYF. CDR3 nucleotide sequence: TGCGCCAGCAGCCGGGACAGGGGAGGGGATACGCAGTATTTT.

This clone was counted at least ten times. The chain combines TRBV20-1 with TRBJ2-5; perhaps TRBD2 as D (6 bases). Germline CDR1 is DFQATT and CDR2 is SNEGSKA (reference sequence). The ends were cut back, 4 bases at V and 13 bases at J, with 16 bases in the middle. The CDR3 loop spans 11 amino acids. CDR3 DNA: TGCAGTGCTATCAGACCGGGACTCCCGTACTTC. Residues: CSAIRPGLPYF.

The sample holds many counts of this clone. This sequence joins TRBV11-1 and TRBJ2-7, with D perhaps TRBD2 (7 bases). From germline, CDR1 is SGHAT and CDR2 FQDESV (reference sequence). The CDR3 covers 16 residues. Trimming cost V 1 base and J 0 bases, with 13 bases left between them. The CDR3 loop is CASSLGGGRLSYEQYF. The CDR3 DNA sequence: TGTGCCAGCAGCTTAGGGGGGGGGCGCCTCTCCTACGAGCAGTACTTC.

This clone was counted many times. V is TRBV6-5 and J is TRBJ1-5; D gene uncertain. Germline V CDR1 and CDR2: MNHEY, SVGAGI. CDR3 length: 13 amino acids. V lost 0 bases to trimming and J lost 9 bases, with 9 bases between them. The CDR3 reads CASSYSLASPQHF. The CDR3 nucleotides read TGTGCCAGCAGTTACTCGTTGGCTTCGCCCCAGCATTTT.

Comment on this clone: This sequence may be a read error, since a much larger clone differs from it by one base. This rearrangement joins TRBV11-1 to TRBJ2-1, with 8 positions matching TRBD2. Germline V gives CDR1 SGHAT, CDR2 FQDESV (reference sequence). The CDR3 has 17 amino acids. CDR3 loop: CASSFVTSAEGNNEQSF. The CDR3, as DNA: TGTGCCAGCAGCTTTGTGACTAGCGCAGAGGGTAACAATGAGCAGTCCTTC. The variable domain in full, completed from reference TRBV11-1 and TRBJ2-1, reads EAEVAQSPRYKITEKSQAVAFWCDPISGHATLYWYRQILGQGPELLVQFQDESVVDDSQLPKDRFSAERLKGVDSTLKIQPAELGDSAMYLCASSFVTSAEGNNEQSFGPGTRLTVL.

This clone has ten or more counts. The chain has TRBV3-1 and TRBJ2-1, with D perhaps assigned TRBD1 or TRBD2 (5 bases each). The V gene lost 5 bases and the J gene lost 4 bases, with 21 bases spanning the gap. The CDR3 runs to 17 residues. Per the germline V gene, CDR1 is LGHDT and CDR2 is YNNKEL (reference sequence). The CDR3, as DNA: TGTGCCAGCAGCACCCACAACGGGGCGGCCAGATACAATGAGCAGTTCTTC. This codes for CASSTHNGAARYNEQFF.

The chain joins TRBV7-8 to TRBJ2-7; 7 bases match TRBD2. Germline CDR1 SGHVS, CDR2 FQNEAQ. The CDR3 totals 14 residues. V gave up 0 bases and J gave up 3 bases; unmatched junction bases: 2. CDR3 in amino acids: CASSLARENYEQYF. DNA of the CDR3: TGTGCCAGCAGCTTAGCGCGGGAGAACTACGAGCAGTACTTC.

This clone was seen a handful of times. A much bigger clone sits one base away, suggesting this may be a read error. The gene calls are TRBV7-8 and TRBJ1-1; no reliable D call. V was trimmed by 2 bases and J by 3 bases, leaving 7 bases between them. The CDR3 covers 13 residues. Germline V gene sequence: CDR1 SGHVS, CDR2 FQNEAQ. The CDR3 spells CASSLLVDTEAFF. The CDR3 DNA reads as TGTGCCAGCAGCTTATTAGTGGACACTGAAGCTTTCTTT.